Listed below are T cell receptor beta chains from one sample, sequenced in a study of regulatory T cells in long-lasting Graves disease. Via MiXCR, TCRdb re-called the multiplex PCR reads, giving one row per CDR3 protein. This sample has roughly 500,000 distinct CDR3 sequences, with 13% found just once. The sample was also linked to a second study, of T cells in Graves' hyperthyroidism and ophthalmopathy.

The input for sequencing was peripheral blood mononuclear cells (PBMCs), taken at new diagnosis, from a patient treated with antithyroid drugs. These receptors originate from a man aged 30 to 39 with Graves disease. The CDR3 runs from the conserved cysteine through the conserved F or W. Fields, in order: clone size, V gene, D gene, J gene, CDR3 protein, CDR3 DNA. The D gene is left open where the match is weak. Clone size is not always given. Where it is, it says once, few, many or a class for expanded clones.

>few|TRBV9|TRBD1|TRBJ1-1
CASSVEGDRALAGEAFF
TGTGCCAGCAGCGTAGAAGGGGACAGGGCCCTCGCCGGTGAAGCTTTCTTT
>many|TRBV9|TRBD2|TRBJ2-3
CASSVATSGRAADTQYF
TGTGCCAGCAGCGTAGCTACTAGCGGGAGGGCCGCAGATACGCAGTATTTT
>many|TRBV29-1|TRBD2|TRBJ2-1
CSGLLAVSYNEQFF
TGCAGCGGTCTACTAGCGGTCTCCTACAATGAGCAGTTCTTC
>many|TRBV29-1|TRBD2|TRBJ2-7
CSVGLAGGSYEQYF
TGCAGCGTTGGACTAGCGGGCGGTTCCTACGAGCAGTACTTC
>many|TRBV7-9|.|TRBJ2-7
CASSFYSASDEQYF
TGTGCCAGCAGCTTTTACTCAGCTTCGGACGAGCAGTACTTC
>many|TRBV10-3|TRBD2|TRBJ2-1
CAIRGLAGGSNEQFF
TGTGCCATCAGAGGCCTAGCGGGAGGATCCAATGAGCAGTTCTTC
>many|TRBV20-1|.|TRBJ2-7
CSARGVRLLEQYF
TGCAGTGCTAGAGGAGTACGACTGCTCGAGCAGTACTTC
>many|TRBV19|TRBD2|TRBJ2-7
CASSTSGTTIYEQYF
TGTGCCAGTAGTACCTCCGGGACTACAATCTACGAGCAGTACTTC
>many|TRBV12-5|TRBD2|TRBJ2-7
CASATGLPLYEQYF
TGTGCTAGTGCAACGGGACTACCACTCTACGAGCAGTACTTC
>many|TRBV29-1|.|TRBJ1-4
CSVESGDTHDGKLFF
TGCAGCGTTGAAAGCGGCGACACCCACGATGGGAAACTGTTTTTT
>many|TRBV6-1|TRBD2|TRBJ2-5
CASSGLAGPSGETQYF
TGTGCCAGCAGTGGACTAGCGGGACCCTCAGGGGAGACCCAGTACTTC
>few|TRBV6-1|.|TRBJ2-4
CASSGTPKNIQYF
TGTGCCAGCAGTGGAACGCCCAAAAACATTCAGTACTTC
>.|TRBV20-1|.|TRBJ2-1
CSASDPMTITEQFF
TGCAGTGCTAGTGACCCGATGACTATTACTGAGCAGTTCTTC
>.|TRBV3-1|.|TRBJ2-7
CASSQGGLNYYEQYF
TGTGCCAGCAGCCAAGGGGGGCTAAATTACTACGAGCAGTACTTC
>many|TRBV10-3|TRBD2|TRBJ2-2
CAISAGLPFGGELFF
TGTGCCATCAGTGCGGGACTACCCTTTGGCGGGGAGCTGTTTTTT
>many|TRBV7-3|.|TRBJ1-3
CASSLTSGAGNTIYF
TGTGCCAGCAGCTTAACGTCCGGAGCGGGAAACACCATATATTTT